This T cell receptor beta chain was retrieved from a study of cytomegalovirus exposure and HLA in healthy donors. This CDR3 has 13 residues. The germline V and J ends were trimmed by 1 base and 6 bases, with 9 bases remaining between them. The germline CDR1 and CDR2 sequences are KGHSH and LQKENI. 60 Vbeta and 13 Jbeta primers were used in PCR. Data came from immunoSEQ multiplex PCR; TCRdb stores just in-frame clones and leaves some out. The sample shows 150,000 to 200,000 clones, about two thirds of them seen only once. This chain uses TRBV18 with TRBJ1-2; D not certain. This clonotype was obtained from a woman between 18 and 29 years old in good health and CMV-seropositive. Sequencing was performed on PBMCs. CDR3 in amino acids: CASSPRKEDGYTF. Written as DNA, the CDR3 is TGTGCCAGCTCACCACGCAAGGAGGATGGCTACACCTTC.